The 18 T cell receptor beta chains in this list originate from one sample, sequenced in a study of T cell responses to AZD1222 COVID-19 vaccine. Assay: immunoSEQ multiplex PCR; the TCRdb copy retains only in-frame clones and omits some. The top ten hold 0.55% of the sample, which has around 250,000 clones, just over 90% seen once. Here the sequenced sample was peripheral blood, taken on day 0 of AZD1222 vaccination. The receptors originated from an adult in good health.

This chain uses TRBV28 with TRBJ2-7, with D perhaps matching TRBD1 (6 bases). There are 16 residues in the CDR3. The V end was cut by 4 bases, the J end by 5 bases, with 21 bases between. CDR1 and CDR2 (germline): MDHEN, SYDVKM. CDR3 bases: TGTGCCAGCAGTTCATCCTCCAGGGGACACCCTGACGAGCAGTACTTC. Protein: CASSSSSRGHPDEQYF.

The CDR3 DNA follows: TGTGCCATCAGTGAACAGGGTTGGGTTCAGCCCCAGCATTTT. Translated, it gives CAISEQGWVQPQHF. The chain carries TRBV10-3 and TRBJ1-5, with D possibly matching TRBD1 (6 bases). Trimming left V 3 bases short and J 6 bases short, with 12 bases between. The V gene's germline CDR1 is ENHRY and CDR2 SYGVKD. CDR3 length: 14 amino acids.

The chain has TRBV5-1 and TRBJ2-7, with 7 nucleotides matching TRBD1. Germline V CDR1 and CDR2: SGHRS, YFSETQ. V was clipped by 4 bases and J by 2 bases; unmatched bases: 3. The CDR3 sequence is 13 residues long. The CDR3 spells CASSPGQPYEQYF. Written as DNA, the CDR3 is TGCGCCAGCAGCCCGGGACAGCCCTACGAGCAGTACTTC.

This clone is a singleton in its sample. This CDR3 is CASSQPERAHTATGELFF. The CDR3 DNA follows: TGTGCCAGCAGCCAACCAGAGAGGGCGCACACCGCTACCGGGGAGCTGTTTTTT. The chain recombines TRBV3-1 (or the pseudogene TRBV3-2) with TRBJ2-2; D might be TRBD2 (5 bases). Germline-derived CDR1 and CDR2 are LGHDT and YNNKEL (reference sequence). CDR3 length: 18 amino acids. V was trimmed by 2 bases and J by 5 bases, leaving 21 bases between them.

The genes are TRBV7-8 and TRBJ1-2, with 7 bases aligning to TRBD1. After removal of 5 bases from V and 0 bases from J, the junction contained 12 bases not matched to a gene. Germline loops: CDR1 SGHVS, CDR2 FQNEAQ. CDR3 length equals 17 residues. CDR3 protein: CASSHPIRDSPNYGYTF. CDR3 coding DNA: TGTGCCAGCAGCCATCCAATCCGGGACAGCCCTAACTATGGCTACACCTTC.

The chain has TRBV3-1 (or the pseudogene TRBV3-2) and TRBJ1-3; D gene ambiguous. The V and J ends lost 6 bases and 4 bases respectively, with 16 bases between them. CDR1 LGHDT and CDR2 YNNKEL come from the germline V gene (reference sequence). The CDR3 sequence is 15 residues long. The CDR3 loop is CASSQISLKGNTIYF. In DNA form, the CDR3 reads TGTGCCAGCAGTCAGATATCTCTAAAGGGAAACACCATATATTTT.

The V and J genes are TRBV28 and TRBJ1-2; D gene ambiguous. The CDR3 is 14 amino acids. Germline V gives CDR1 MDHEN, CDR2 SYDVKM. V lost 2 bases to trimming and J lost 4 bases, with 11 bases between them. The CDR3 here is CASSLHGSPYGYTF. The CDR3, as DNA: TGTGCCAGCAGTTTACACGGTAGCCCCTATGGCTACACCTTC.

This chain joins TRBV28 and TRBJ2-2, with 8 nucleotides matching TRBD1. The trim removed 8 bases at V and 2 bases at J, leaving 7 bases unmatched. The CDR3 is 15 residues long. Germline V gene data show CDR1 as MDHEN and CDR2 as SYDVKM. Here the CDR3 reads CASGNRGYNTGELFF. Written as DNA, the CDR3 is TGTGCCAGCGGAAACAGGGGGTATAACACCGGGGAGCTGTTTTTT.

This clone was counted a few times. This chain joins TRBV7-9 and TRBJ2-4, with TRBD1 identical over 7 bases. CDR3 length: 19 residues. J was trimmed by 0 bases and V by 5 bases; bases with no gene match: 16. The germline gives CDR1 SEHNR, CDR2 FQNEAQ (reference sequence). CDR3 sequence: CASSPSTGKVPLAKNIQYF. CDR3 DNA: TGTGCCAGCAGCCCCTCGACAGGGAAGGTTCCTCTAGCCAAAAACATTCAGTACTTC.

The chain couples TRBV14 to TRBJ1-2; D gene uncertain. Germline lookup yields CDR1 SGHDN and CDR2 FVKESK. Trimming stripped 4 bases from V and 1 base from J, with 7 bases between. This CDR3 comprises 13 residues. The CDR3: CASSLVINYGYTF. CDR3 nucleotide sequence: TGTGCCAGCAGCCTGGTCATTAACTATGGCTACACCTTC.

The rearrangement links TRBV19 to TRBJ2-5; 8 bases line up with TRBD2. The CDR3 has 16 amino acids. Trimming took 3 bases from V and 4 from J; bases not matched to a gene: 10. The germline CDR1 and CDR2 sequences are LNHDA and SQIVND (reference sequence). The CDR3 loop is CASSMGGLVGLETQYF. Written as DNA, the CDR3 is TGTGCCAGTAGTATGGGGGGACTAGTCGGTTTAGAGACCCAGTACTTC.

The rearrangement uses TRBV18 and TRBJ2-3; 9 nucleotides match TRBD1. The CDR3 sequence is 20 residues long. The V gene end was trimmed by 0 bases and the J gene end by 3 bases; junction bases not matched to a gene: 16. Germline V gives CDR1 KGHSH, CDR2 LQKENI. CDR3 amino acids: CASSPPWGQGPTDGTDTQYF. CDR3 bases: TGTGCCAGCTCACCACCGTGGGGACAGGGACCTACGGATGGGACAGATACGCAGTATTTT.

V is TRBV9 and J is TRBJ2-2; possibly TRBD1 for D (7 bases). The CDR3 covers 15 residues. V was trimmed by 0 bases and J by 7 bases, leaving 13 bases between them. CDR1 and CDR2 (germline): SGDLS, YYNGEE. The CDR3 DNA sequence: TGTGCCAGCAGCGTAGGGGCAGGGGGAGGCGGGGAGCTGTTTTTT. This codes for CASSVGAGGGGELFF. Using reference TRBV9 and TRBJ2-2 for the parts outside the CDR3, the full variable domain is DSGVTQTPKHLITATGQRVTLRCSPRSGDLSVYWYQQSLDQGLQFLIQYYNGEERAKGNILERFSAQQFPDLHSELNLSSLELGDSALYFCASSVGAGGGGELFFGEGSRLTVL.

The rearrangement links TRBV5-1 to TRBJ2-3; D is unclear. The V end lost 4 bases, the J end lost 0 bases, and 15 bases lay between the germline ends. CDR3 size: 16 residues. CDR1 is SGHRS, CDR2 YFSETQ, per germline. The CDR3 reads CASSRAGRISTDTQYF. DNA for the CDR3: TGCGCCAGCAGCCGAGCCGGACGGATAAGCACAGATACGCAGTATTTT.

The DNA for the CDR3 is TGTGCCAGCAGTTTACACCGAACTTTAGGCAATCAGCCCCAGCATTTT. Residues: CASSLHRTLGNQPQHF. The rearrangement links TRBV28 to TRBJ1-5; D is ambiguous. Germline V gene data show CDR1 as MDHEN and CDR2 as SYDVKM. The ends were cut back, 2 bases at V and 2 bases at J, with 13 bases in the middle. CDR3 length: 16 residues.

The chain links TRBV28 to TRBJ2-1, with D maybe TRBD2 (6 bases). Germline CDR1 MDHEN, CDR2 SYDVKM. The CDR3 loop spans 14 amino acids. V gave up 4 bases and J gave up 8 bases, with 15 bases separating them. This CDR3 reads CASSWSGLGDEQFF. The DNA of the CDR3 is TGTGCCAGCAGTTGGTCGGGACTGGGGGATGAGCAGTTCTTC.

The count of this clone is one. The chain joins TRBV2 to TRBJ2-7; D not certain. The germline V and J ends were trimmed by 6 bases and 2 bases, with 5 bases remaining between them. The CDR3 covers 11 residues. CDR1 and CDR2 from the germline V gene are SNHLY and FYNNEI. DNA for the CDR3: TGTGCCAGCAGGGCAGCCTACGAGCAGTACTTC. Protein: CASRAAYEQYF.

The chain uses TRBV28 and TRBJ2-2; D is undetermined. This CDR3 has 13 amino acids. Per the germline V gene, CDR1 is MDHEN and CDR2 is SYDVKM. V was pared by 5 bases and J by 5 bases, with 9 bases between. The CDR3 sequence is CASSPSWTGELFF. For the CDR3, the DNA is TGTGCCAGCAGTCCGTCTTGGACCGGGGAGCTGTTTTTT.